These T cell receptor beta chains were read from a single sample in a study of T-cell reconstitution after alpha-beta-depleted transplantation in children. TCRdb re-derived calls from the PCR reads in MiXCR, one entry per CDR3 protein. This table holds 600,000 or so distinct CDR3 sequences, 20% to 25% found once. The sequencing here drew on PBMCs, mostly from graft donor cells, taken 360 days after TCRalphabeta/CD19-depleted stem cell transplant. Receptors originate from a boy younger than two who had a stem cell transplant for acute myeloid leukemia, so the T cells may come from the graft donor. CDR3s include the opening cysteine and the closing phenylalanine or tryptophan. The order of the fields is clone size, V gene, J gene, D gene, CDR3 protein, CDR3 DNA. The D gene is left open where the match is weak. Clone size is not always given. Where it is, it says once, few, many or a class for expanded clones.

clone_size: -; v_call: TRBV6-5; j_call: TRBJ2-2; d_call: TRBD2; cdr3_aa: CASSYPQGLATGELFF; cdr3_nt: TGTGCCAGCAGTTACCCGCAGGGACTAGCAACCGGGGAGCTGTTTTTT
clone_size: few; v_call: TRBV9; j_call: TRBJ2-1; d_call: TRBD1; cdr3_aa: CASSDGQGTNEQFF; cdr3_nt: TGTGCCAGCAGCGACGGACAGGGAACCAATGAGCAGTTCTTC
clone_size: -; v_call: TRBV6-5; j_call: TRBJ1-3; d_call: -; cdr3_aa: CASSYSAGSSGNTIYF; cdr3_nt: TGTGCCAGCAGTTACTCGGCGGGGTCCTCTGGAAACACCATATATTTT
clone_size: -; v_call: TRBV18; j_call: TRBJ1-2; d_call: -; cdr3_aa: CASSPLPGDPYGYTF; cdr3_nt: TGTGCCAGCTCACCCCTGCCGGGAGACCCCTATGGCTACACCTTC
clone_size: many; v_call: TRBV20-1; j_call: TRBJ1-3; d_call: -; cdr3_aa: CSARAARGYGNTIYF; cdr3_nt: TGCAGTGCTAGAGCGGCCCGGGGGTACGGAAACACCATATATTTT
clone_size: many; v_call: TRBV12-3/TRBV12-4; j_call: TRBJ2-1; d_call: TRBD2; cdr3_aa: CASSFSGGWNEQFF; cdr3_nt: TGTGCCAGCAGCTTCAGCGGGGGGTGGAATGAGCAGTTCTTC
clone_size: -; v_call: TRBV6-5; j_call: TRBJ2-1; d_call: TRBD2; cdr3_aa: CASSYNSGGDNEQFF; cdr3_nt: TGTGCCAGCAGTTACAACTCGGGGGGGGACAATGAGCAGTTCTTC
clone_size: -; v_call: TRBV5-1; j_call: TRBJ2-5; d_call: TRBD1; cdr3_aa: CASSLDYRGGQTQYF; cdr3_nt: TGCGCCAGCAGCTTGGACTACAGGGGCGGACAGACCCAGTACTTC
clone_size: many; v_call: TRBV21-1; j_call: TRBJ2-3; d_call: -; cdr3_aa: CVNFGPGNTDTQYF; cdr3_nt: -
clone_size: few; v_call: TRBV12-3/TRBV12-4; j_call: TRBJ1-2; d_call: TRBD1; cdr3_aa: CASSSGGPRSGYTF; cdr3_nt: TGTGCCAGCAGCTCAGGGGGACCACGCTCGGGCTACACCTTC
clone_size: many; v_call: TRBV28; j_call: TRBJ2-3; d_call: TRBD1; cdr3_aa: CASTTPGQGMLGLASTDTQYF; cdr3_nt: TGTGCCAGCACCACCCCGGGACAGGGGATGTTAGGACTAGCTAGCACAGATACGCAGTATTTT
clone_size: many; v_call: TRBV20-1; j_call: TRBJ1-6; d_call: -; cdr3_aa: CSARDGSSYNSPLHF; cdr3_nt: TGCAGTGCTAGAGATGGAAGTTCCTATAATTCACCCCTCCACTTT
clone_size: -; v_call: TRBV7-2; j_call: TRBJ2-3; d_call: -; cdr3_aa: CASSLPPTTDTQYF; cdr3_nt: TGTGCCAGCAGCCTGCCTCCTACCACAGATACGCAGTATTTT
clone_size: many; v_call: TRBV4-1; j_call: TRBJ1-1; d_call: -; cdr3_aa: CASSQAGGSVNTEAFF; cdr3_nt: TGCGCCAGCAGCCAAGCGGGAGGGTCGGTGAACACTGAAGCTTTCTTT
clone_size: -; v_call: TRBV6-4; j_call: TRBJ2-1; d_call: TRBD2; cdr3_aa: CASSRRDGTRGTDEQFF; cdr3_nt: TGTGCCAGCAGCCGGAGGGATGGGACTAGGGGGACGGATGAGCAGTTCTTC
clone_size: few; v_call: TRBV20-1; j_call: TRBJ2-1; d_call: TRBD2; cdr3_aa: CSARTSGGLWEQFF; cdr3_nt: TGCAGTGCTAGGACTAGCGGGGGCCTCTGGGAGCAGTTCTTC
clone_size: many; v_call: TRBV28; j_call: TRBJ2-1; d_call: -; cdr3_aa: CASGLLWDEQFF; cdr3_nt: TGTGCCAGCGGACTTCTCTGGGATGAGCAGTTCTTC
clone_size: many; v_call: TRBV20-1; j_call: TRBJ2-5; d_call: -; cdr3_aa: CSATGETQYF; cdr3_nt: TGCAGTGCTACCGGGGAGACCCAGTACTTC
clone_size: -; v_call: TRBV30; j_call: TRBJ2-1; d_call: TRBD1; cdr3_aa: CAWTGQGNEQFF; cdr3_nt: TGTGCCTGGACCGGACAGGGGAATGAGCAGTTCTTC
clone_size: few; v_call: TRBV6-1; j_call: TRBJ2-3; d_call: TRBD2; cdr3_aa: CASTFSGGPIYDTDTQYF; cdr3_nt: TGTGCCAGCACCTTTAGCGGGGGCCCGATATACGACACAGATACGCAGTATTTT
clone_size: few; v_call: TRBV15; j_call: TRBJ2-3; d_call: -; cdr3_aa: CATSRAPAYTTDTQYF; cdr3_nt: TGTGCCACCAGCAGAGCACCAGCGTACACCACAGATACGCAGTATTTT
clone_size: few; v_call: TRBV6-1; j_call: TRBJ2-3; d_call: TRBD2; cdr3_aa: CASSNEGRADTQYF; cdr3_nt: TGTGCCAGTTCCAATGAGGGGAGGGCCGATACGCAGTATTTT
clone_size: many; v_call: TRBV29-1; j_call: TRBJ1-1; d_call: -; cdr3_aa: CSVDPGGNTEAFF; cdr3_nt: TGCAGCGTTGACCCGGGTGGGAACACTGAAGCTTTCTTT
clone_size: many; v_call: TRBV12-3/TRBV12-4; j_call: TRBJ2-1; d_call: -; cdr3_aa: CASSLLGEQFF; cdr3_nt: TGTGCCAGCAGTCTACTAGGTGAGCAGTTCTTC
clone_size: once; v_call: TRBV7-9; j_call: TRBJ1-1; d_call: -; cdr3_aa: CASSPSPGMNTEAFF; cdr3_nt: TGTGCCAGCAGCCCCAGCCCCGGGATGAACACTGAAGCTTTCTTT
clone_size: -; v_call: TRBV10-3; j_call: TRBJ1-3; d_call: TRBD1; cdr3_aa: CAITPGGRRNTIYF; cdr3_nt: TGTGCCATCACCCCAGGGGGCAGGCGGAACACCATATATTTT
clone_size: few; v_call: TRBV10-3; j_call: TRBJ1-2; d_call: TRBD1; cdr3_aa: CAISDPDRTPNYGYTF; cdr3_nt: TGTGCCATCAGTGACCCGGACAGGACCCCTAACTATGGCTACACCTTC